The subject of this entry is one T cell receptor beta chain. Its antigen is still unknown. This CDR3 spans 15 amino acids. CDR1 and CDR2 from the germline V gene are LGHNA and YSLEER. V lost 0 bases and J 3 bases, leaving 10 bases between the germline ends. The data originate from a study of Ad26.COV2.S vaccination and SARS-CoV-2 variants. Study details: Donor allocation was to the COV1001 Ad26.COV2.S trial arm. Once or twice, 56 days apart, Ad26.COV2.S was delivered intramuscularly.

Data came from immunoSEQ multiplex PCR; TCRdb stores just in-frame clones and leaves some out. The profile shows fewer than 900,000 clones, roughly 90% of them singletons. Treatment reported: over 15 received Ad26.COV2.S at low or high dose, single or two shots; a few received placebo; per-sample allocation not given. Each sample was drawn 63 days after the first injection (of vaccine or placebo). Whole-study findings and limits: Whether participants received vaccine or placebo, their non-spike TCR breadth was similar.

The chain links TRBV4-3 to TRBJ2-3, with D unclear. This TCR was recovered from a person aged 18-65 years who received the Ad26.COV2.S COVID-19 vaccine or a placebo. The sample in question was peripheral blood, obtained in a trial of Ad26.COV2.S vaccine versus placebo. The CDR3 sequence: CASSQDGVRTDTQYF. CDR3 sequence (DNA): TGCGCCAGCAGCCAAGATGGGGTCAGGACAGATACGCAGTATTTT.